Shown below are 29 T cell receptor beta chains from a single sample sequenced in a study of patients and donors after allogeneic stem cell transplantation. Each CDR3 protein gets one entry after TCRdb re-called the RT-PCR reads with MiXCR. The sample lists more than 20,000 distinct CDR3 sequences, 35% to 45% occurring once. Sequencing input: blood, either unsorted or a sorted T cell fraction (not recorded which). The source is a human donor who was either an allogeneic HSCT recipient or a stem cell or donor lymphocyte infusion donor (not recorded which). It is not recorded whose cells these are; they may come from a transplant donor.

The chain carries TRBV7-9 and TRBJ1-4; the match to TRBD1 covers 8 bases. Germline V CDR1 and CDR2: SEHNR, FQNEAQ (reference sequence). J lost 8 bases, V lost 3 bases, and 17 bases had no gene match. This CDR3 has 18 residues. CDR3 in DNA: TGTGCCAGCAGCTTTGACCGAGCCGGACAGGGTGGGAGAGAAAAACTGTTTTTT. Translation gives CASSFDRAGQGGREKLFF.

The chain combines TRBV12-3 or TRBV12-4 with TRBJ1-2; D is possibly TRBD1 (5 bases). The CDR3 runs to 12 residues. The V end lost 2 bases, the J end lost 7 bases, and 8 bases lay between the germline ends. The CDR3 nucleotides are TGTGCCAGCAGTTTAAAGGGGTTTGGCTACACCTTC. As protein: CASSLKGFGYTF.

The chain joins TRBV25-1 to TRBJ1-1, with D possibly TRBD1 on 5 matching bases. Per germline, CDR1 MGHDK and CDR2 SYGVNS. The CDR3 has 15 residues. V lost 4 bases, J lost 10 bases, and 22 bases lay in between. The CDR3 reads CASSASSRGSTGAFF. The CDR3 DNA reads TGTGCCAGCAGTGCCTCTTCCCGGGGGTCCACAGGAGCTTTCTTT.

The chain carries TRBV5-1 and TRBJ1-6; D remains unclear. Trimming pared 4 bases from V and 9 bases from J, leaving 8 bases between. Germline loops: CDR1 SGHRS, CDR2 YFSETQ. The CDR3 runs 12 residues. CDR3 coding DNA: TGCGCCAGCAGCAAAGAGGGTTCACCCCTCCACTTT. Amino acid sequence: CASSKEGSPLHF.

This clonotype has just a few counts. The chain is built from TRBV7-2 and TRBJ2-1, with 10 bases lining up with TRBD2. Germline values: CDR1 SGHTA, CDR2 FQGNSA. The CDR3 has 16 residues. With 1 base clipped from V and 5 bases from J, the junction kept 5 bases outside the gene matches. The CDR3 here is CASSLGTSGSHNEQFF. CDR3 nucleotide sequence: TGTGCCAGCAGCTTAGGGACTAGCGGTAGTCACAATGAGCAGTTCTTC. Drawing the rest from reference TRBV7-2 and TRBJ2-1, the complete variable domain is GAGVSQSPSNKVTEKGKDVELRCDPISGHTALYWYRQSLGQGLEFLIYFQGNSAPDKSGLPSDRFSAERTGGSVSTLTIQRTQQEDSAVYLCASSLGTSGSHNEQFFGPGTRLTVL.

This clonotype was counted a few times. CDR3 in DNA: TGCAGCGTTGTGCAGGGGGCACGGACCGGGGAGCTGTTTTTT. Protein product: CSVVQGARTGELFF. This sequence joins TRBV29-1 and TRBJ2-2; 8 nucleotides agree with TRBD1. This CDR3 has 14 residues. V shed 4 bases and J 5 bases; nucleotides not matched to a gene: 6. Looked up from germline, CDR1 is SQVTM and CDR2 is ANQGSEA.

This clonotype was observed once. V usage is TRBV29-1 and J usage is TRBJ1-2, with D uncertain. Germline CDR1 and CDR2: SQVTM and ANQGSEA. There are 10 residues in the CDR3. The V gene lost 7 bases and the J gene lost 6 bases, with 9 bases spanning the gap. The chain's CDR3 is CSANSNGYTF. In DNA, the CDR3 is TGCAGCGCGAACTCAAATGGCTACACCTTC. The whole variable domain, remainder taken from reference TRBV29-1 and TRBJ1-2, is SAVISQKPSRDICQRGTSLTIQCQVDSQVTMMFWYRQQPGQSLTLIATANQGSEATYESGFVIDKFPISRPNLTFSTLTVSNMSPEDSSIYLCSANSNGYTFGSGTRLTVV.

CDR3 protein: CASSSQGVGTYPNYGYTF. The CDR3 region has the DNA TGTGCCAGCAGCTCGCAGGGGGTTGGAACTTACCCTAACTATGGCTACACCTTC. This sequence joins TRBV5-5 and TRBJ1-2; 7 bases match TRBD1. The CDR3 covers 18 residues. V lost 3 bases, J lost 0 bases, and 14 bases stayed unmatched. CDR1 is SGHKS, CDR2 YYEKEE, per germline (reference sequence).

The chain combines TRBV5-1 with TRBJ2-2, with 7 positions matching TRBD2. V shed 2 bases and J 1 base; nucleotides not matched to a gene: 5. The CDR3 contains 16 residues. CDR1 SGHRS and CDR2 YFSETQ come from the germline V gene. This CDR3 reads CASSFRAGRNTGELFF. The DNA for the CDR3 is TGCGCCAGCAGCTTCCGAGCGGGAAGGAACACCGGGGAGCTGTTTTTT.

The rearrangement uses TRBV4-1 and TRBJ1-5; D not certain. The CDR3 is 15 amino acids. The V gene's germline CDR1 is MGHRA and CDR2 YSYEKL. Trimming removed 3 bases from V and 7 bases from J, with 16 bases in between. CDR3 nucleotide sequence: TGCGCCAGCAGCCAGTTTTCGGCAGGCAGGCAGCCCCAGCATTTT. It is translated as CASSQFSAGRQPQHF.

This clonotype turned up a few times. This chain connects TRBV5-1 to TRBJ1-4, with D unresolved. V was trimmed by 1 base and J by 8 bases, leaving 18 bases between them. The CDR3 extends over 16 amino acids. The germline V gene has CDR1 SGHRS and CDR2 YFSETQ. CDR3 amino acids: CASSLHHGRPPEKLFF. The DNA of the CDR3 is TGCGCCAGCAGCTTGCACCACGGACGCCCGCCGGAAAAACTGTTTTTT.

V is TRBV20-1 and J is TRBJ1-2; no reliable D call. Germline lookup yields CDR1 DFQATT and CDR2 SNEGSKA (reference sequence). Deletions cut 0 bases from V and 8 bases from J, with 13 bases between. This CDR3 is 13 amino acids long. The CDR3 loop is CSARDGPSGGYTF. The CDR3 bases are TGCAGTGCTAGAGATGGGCCATCAGGAGGCTACACCTTC.

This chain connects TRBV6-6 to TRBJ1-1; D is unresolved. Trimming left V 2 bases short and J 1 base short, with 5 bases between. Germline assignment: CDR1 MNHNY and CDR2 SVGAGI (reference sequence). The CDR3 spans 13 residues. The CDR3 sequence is CASSYGQNTEAFF. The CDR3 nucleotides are TGTGCCAGCAGTTACGGCCAGAACACTGAAGCTTTCTTT.

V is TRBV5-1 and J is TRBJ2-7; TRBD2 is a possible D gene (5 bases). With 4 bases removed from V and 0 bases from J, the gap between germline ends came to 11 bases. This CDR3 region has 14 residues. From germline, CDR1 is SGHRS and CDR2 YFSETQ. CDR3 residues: CASSPGGVSYEQYF. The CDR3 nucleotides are TGCGCCAGCAGCCCCGGAGGAGTCTCCTACGAGCAGTACTTC.

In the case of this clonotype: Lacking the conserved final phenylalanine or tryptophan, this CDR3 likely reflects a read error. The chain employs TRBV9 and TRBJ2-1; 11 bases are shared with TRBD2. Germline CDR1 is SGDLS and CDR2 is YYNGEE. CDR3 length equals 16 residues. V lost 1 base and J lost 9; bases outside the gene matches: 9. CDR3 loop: CASSVIVAGGPGEQFS. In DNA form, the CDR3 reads TGTGCCAGCAGCGTAATTGTAGCGGGAGGGCCTGGTGAGCAGTTCTCC.

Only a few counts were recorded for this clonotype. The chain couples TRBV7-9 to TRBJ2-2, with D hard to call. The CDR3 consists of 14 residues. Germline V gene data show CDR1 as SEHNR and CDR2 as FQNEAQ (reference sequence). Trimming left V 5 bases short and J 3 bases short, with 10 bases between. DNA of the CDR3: TGTGCCAGCAGCGTTCCAAGGGACACCGGGGAGCTGTTTTTT. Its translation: CASSVPRDTGELFF.

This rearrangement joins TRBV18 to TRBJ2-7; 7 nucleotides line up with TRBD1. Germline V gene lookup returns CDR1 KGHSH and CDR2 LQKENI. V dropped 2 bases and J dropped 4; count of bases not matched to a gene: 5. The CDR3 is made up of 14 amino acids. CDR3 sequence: CASSPSGQLYEQYF. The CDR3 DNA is TGTGCCAGCTCACCATCGGGACAGTTATACGAGCAGTACTTC.

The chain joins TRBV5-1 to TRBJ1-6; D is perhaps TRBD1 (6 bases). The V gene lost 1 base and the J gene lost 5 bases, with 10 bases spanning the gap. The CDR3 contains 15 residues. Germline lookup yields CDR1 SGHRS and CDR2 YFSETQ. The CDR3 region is CASSLRQVNNSPLHF. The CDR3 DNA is TGCGCCAGCAGCTTGCGACAGGTGAATAATTCACCCCTCCACTTT.

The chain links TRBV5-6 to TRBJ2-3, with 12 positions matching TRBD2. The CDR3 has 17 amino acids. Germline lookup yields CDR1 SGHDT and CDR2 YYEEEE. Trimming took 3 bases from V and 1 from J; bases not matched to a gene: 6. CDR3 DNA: TGTGCCAGCAGCTACACCCGGACTAGCGGGGGCACAGATACGCAGTATTTT. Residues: CASSYTRTSGGTDTQYF.

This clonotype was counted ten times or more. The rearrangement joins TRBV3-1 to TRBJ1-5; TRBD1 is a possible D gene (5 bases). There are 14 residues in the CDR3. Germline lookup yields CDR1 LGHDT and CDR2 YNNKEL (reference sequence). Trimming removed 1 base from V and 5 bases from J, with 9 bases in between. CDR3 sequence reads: CASSQVWGDQPQHF. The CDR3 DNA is TGTGCCAGCAGCCAAGTCTGGGGGGATCAGCCCCAGCATTTT. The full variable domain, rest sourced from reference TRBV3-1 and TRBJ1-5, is DTAVSQTPKYLVTQMGNDKSIKCEQNLGHDTMYWYKQDSKKFLKIMFSYNNKELIINETVPNRFSPKSPDKAHLNLHINSLELGDSAVYFCASSQVWGDQPQHFGDGTRLSIL.

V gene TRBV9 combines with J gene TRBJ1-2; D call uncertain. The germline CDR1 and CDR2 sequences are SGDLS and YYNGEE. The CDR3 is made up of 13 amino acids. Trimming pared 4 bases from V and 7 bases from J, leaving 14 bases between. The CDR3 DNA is TGTGCCAGCAGCCCGAGCCCTCGGGGTGGCTACACCTTC. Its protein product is CASSPSPRGGYTF.

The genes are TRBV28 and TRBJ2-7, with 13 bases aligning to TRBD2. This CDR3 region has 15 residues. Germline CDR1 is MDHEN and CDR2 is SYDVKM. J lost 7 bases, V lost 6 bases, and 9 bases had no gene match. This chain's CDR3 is CASSPRTSGSGEQYF. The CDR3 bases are TGTGCCAGCAGCCCTAGGACTAGCGGGAGTGGTGAGCAGTACTTC.

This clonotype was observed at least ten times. The CDR3 coding sequence is TGCAGCGATCAGACGGTAGCGGGTAGGGCCGATACGCAGTATTTT. The encoded protein is CSDQTVAGRADTQYF. The chain links TRBV29-1 to TRBJ2-3; TRBD2 matches at 7 bases. CDR1 is SQVTM and CDR2 is ANQGSEA in the germline V gene. CDR3 length: 15 residues. The V and J ends lost 7 bases and 6 bases, in that order; junction bases with no gene match: 16.

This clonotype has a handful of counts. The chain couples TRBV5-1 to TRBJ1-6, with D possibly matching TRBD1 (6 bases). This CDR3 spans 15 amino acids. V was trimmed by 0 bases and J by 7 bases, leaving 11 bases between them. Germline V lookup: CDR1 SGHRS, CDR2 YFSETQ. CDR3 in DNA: TGCGCCAGCAGCTTGGAAGGGGGGCGGAATTCACCCCTCCACTTT. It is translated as CASSLEGGRNSPLHF. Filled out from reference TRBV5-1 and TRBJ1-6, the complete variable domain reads KAGVTQTPRYLIKTRGQQVTLSCSPISGHRSVSWYQQTPGQGLQFLFEYFSETQRNKGNFPGRFSGRQFSNSRSEMNVSTLELGDSALYLCASSLEGGRNSPLHFGNGTRLTVT.

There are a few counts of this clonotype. This chain's CDR3 is CASSLSQGLGGYTF. CDR3 nucleotides: TGTGCCAGCAGTTTATCCCAGGGGTTGGGTGGCTACACCTTC. The chain couples TRBV12-3 or TRBV12-4 to TRBJ1-2; weak D call: TRBD1 (6 bases). The V end was cut by 2 bases, the J end by 7 bases, with 14 bases between. CDR3 length: 14 amino acids.

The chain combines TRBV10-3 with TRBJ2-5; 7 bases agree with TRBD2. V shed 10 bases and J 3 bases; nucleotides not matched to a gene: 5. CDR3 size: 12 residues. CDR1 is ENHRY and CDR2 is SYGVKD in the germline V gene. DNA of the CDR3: TGTGCCACCGGGCTAGCGGAAGAGACCCAGTACTTC. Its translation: CATGLAEETQYF.

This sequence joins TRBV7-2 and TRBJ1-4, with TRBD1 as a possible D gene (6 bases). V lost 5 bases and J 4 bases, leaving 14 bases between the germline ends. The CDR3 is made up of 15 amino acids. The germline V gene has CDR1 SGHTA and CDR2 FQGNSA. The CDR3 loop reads CASSQRDNSNEKLFF. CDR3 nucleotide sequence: TGTGCCAGCAGCCAACGGGACAATAGTAATGAAAAACTGTTTTTT.

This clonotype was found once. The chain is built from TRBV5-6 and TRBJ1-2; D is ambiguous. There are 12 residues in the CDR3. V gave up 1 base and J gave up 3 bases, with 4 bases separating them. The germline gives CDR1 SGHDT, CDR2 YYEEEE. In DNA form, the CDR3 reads TGTGCCAGCAGCTTGCCTTACTATGGCTACACCTTC. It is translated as CASSLPYYGYTF.

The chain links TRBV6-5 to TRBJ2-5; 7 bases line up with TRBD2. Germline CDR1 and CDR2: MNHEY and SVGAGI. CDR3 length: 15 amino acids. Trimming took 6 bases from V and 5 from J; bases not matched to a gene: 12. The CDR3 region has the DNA TGTGCCAGCAGGCGCGGGACTACCCAGAGTGAGACCCAGTACTTC. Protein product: CASRRGTTQSETQYF.